This TCR beta chain was identified during a study of blood T cell repertoires in COVID-19. The wider study: T cells, B-cell-depleted T cells, or PBMCs provided the cDNA or gDNA that served as material.

Repertoires were generated with immunoSEQ multiplex PCR, while TCRdb's copy carries only in-frame clones and drops some. The table has over 60,000 clones, 75% to 90% seen once. The V gene's germline CDR1 is MGHRA and CDR2 YSYEKL. CDR3 length: 14 residues. V was clipped by 0 bases and J by 1 base, with 6 bases between them. The sample comprised peripheral blood. This sequence was found in a woman between 50 and 59 years old with active COVID-19. The chain uses TRBV4-1 and TRBJ1-1; D is ambiguous. The CDR3 region has the DNA TGCGCCAGCAGCCAAGAAGGCGGGAACACTGAAGCTTTCTTT. Translation: CASSQEGGNTEAFF.